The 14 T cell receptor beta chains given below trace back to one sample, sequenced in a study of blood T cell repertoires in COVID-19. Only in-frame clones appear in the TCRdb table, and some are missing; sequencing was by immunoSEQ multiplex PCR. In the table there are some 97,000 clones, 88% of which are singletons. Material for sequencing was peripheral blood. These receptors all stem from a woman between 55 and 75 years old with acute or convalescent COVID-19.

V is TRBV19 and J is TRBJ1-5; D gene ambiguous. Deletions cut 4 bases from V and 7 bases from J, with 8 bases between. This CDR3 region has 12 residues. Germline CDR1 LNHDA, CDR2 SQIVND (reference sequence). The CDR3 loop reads CASSSGVQPQHF. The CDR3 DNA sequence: TGTGCCAGTAGTAGCGGGGTACAGCCCCAGCATTTT.

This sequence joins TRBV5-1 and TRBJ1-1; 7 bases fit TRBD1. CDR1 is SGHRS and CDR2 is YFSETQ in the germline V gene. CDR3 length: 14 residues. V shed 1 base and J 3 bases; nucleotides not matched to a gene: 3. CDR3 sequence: CASSLTGVDTEAFF. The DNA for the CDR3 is TGCGCCAGCAGCTTGACAGGGGTGGACACTGAAGCTTTCTTT.

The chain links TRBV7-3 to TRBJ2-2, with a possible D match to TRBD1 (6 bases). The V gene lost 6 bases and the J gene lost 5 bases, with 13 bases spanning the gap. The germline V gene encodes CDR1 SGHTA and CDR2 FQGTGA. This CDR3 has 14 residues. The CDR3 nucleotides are TGTGCCAGCAGGGAAGGACAGACTACCGGGGAGCTGTTTTTT. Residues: CASREGQTTGELFF.

CDR3 bases: TGTGCCAGCAGTTACACAGGGAAGGGAGCTTTCTTT. Translated: CASSYTGKGAFF. V and J are TRBV6-2 or TRBV6-3 and TRBJ1-1, with D maybe TRBD1 (6 bases). CDR1 and CDR2 (germline): MNHEY, SVGEGT. The CDR3 runs 12 residues. The ends were cut back, 2 bases at V and 10 bases at J, with 11 bases in the middle.

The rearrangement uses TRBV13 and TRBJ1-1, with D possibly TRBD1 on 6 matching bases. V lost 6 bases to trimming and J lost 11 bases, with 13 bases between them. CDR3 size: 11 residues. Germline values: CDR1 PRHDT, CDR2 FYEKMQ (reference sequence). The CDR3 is CASRGTTDAFF. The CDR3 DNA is TGTGCCAGCAGGGGGACAACGGATGCTTTCTTT. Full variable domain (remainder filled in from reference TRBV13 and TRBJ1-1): AAGVIQSPRHLIKEKRETATLKCYPIPRHDTVYWYQQGPGQDPQFLISFYEKMQSDKGSIPDRFSAQQFSDYHSELNMSSLELGDSALYFCASRGTTDAFFGQGTRLTVV.

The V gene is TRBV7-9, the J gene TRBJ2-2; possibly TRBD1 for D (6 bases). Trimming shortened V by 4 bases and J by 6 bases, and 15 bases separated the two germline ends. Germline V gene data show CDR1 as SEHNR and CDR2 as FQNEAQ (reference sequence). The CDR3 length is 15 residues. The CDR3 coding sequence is TGTGCCAGCAGCTCAACAGGGAATGTTCCCGGGGAGCTGTTTTTT. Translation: CASSSTGNVPGELFF.

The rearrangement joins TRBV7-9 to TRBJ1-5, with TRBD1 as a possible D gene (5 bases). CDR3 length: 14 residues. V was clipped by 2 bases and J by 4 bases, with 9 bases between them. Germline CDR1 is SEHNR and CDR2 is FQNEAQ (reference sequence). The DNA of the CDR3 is TGTGCCAGCAGCTTACCAGGGTTAAATCAGCCCCAGCATTTT. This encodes CASSLPGLNQPQHF.

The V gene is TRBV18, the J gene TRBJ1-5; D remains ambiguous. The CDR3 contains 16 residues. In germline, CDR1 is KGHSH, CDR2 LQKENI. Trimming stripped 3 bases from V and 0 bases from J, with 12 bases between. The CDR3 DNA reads TGTGCCAGCTCACCCCTAGCAGGAGGTAGCAATCAGCCCCAGCATTTT. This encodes CASSPLAGGSNQPQHF.

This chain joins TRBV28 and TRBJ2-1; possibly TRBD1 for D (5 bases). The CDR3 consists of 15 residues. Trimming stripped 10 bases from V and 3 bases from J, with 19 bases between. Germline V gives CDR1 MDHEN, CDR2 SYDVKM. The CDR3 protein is CAILGVTGHYNEQFF. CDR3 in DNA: TGTGCCATCCTCGGCGTAACAGGCCACTACAATGAGCAGTTCTTC.

The chain's CDR3 is CASSIGGRGTAEAFF. The CDR3 region has the DNA TGTGCCAGCAGCATTGGGGGAAGGGGGACGGCTGAAGCTTTCTTT. The rearrangement links TRBV3-1 (or the pseudogene TRBV3-2) to TRBJ1-1; D is possibly TRBD1 (6 bases). The CDR3 is 15 residues long. Trimming removed 5 bases at V and 6 bases at J, with 19 bases between. CDR1 is LGHDT and CDR2 is YNNKEL in the germline V gene (reference sequence).

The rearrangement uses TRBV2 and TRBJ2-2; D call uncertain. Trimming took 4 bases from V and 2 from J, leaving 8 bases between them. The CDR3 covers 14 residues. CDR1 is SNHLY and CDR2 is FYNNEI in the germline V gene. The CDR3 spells CASSGVSNTGELFF. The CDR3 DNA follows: TGTGCCAGCAGTGGAGTTTCCAACACCGGGGAGCTGTTTTTT.

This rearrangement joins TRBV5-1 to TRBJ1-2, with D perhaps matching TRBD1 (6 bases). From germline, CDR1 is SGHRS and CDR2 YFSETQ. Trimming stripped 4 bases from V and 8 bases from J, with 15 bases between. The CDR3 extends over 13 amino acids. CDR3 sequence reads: CASSLGTPRGYTF. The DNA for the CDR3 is TGCGCCAGCAGCCTCGGGACACCGCGCGGCTACACCTTC. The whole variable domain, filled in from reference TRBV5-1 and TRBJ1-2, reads KAGVTQTPRYLIKTRGQQVTLSCSPISGHRSVSWYQQTPGQGLQFLFEYFSETQRNKGNFPGRFSGRQFSNSRSEMNVSTLELGDSALYLCASSLGTPRGYTFGSGTRLTVV.

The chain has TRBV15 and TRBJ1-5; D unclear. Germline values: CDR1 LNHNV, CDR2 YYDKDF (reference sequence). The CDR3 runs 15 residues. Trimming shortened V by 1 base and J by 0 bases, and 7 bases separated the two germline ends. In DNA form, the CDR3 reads TGTGCCACCAGCAGAGTCTACCATAGCAATCAGCCCCAGCATTTT. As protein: CATSRVYHSNQPQHF.

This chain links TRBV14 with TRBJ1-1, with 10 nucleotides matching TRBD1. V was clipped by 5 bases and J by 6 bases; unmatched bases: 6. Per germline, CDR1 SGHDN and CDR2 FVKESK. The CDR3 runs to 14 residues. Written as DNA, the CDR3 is TGTGCCAGCAGCACTATTGGACAGGGGGCTGAAGCTTTCTTT. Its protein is CASSTIGQGAEAFF.